These 10 T cell receptor beta chains were sequenced from one sample in a study of blood T cells in healthy people across ages. Primed by a sample-barcoded 5' primer and a J-beta primer mix, a second PCR proceeded for about 7 to 12 cycles. TCRdb passed the 5' RACE reads through MiXCR, listing each CDR3 protein once. The sample includes around 1,600,000 distinct CDR3 sequences, 35% to 45% of them seen just once. The specimen sequenced was blood. All receptors come from a woman younger than 35 in good health.

V is TRBV20-1 and J is TRBJ1-2; D is unresolved. CDR1 is DFQATT, CDR2 SNEGSKA, per germline (reference sequence). The CDR3 contains 14 residues. V lost 0 bases, J lost 4 bases, and 12 bases lay in between. The CDR3 nucleotides are TGCAGTGCTAGAGATGGGGAACGAGGCTATGGCTACACCTTC. Amino acid sequence: CSARDGERGYGYTF.

V gene TRBV12-3 or TRBV12-4 combines with J gene TRBJ2-3; a weak D match, TRBD1 (5 bases). Trimming removed 1 base from V and 2 bases from J, with 10 bases in between. The CDR3 loop spans 15 amino acids. For the CDR3, the DNA is TGTGCCAGCAGTTTAGAGGGGCCCGACACAGATACGCAGTATTTT. Translating gives CASSLEGPDTDTQYF.

This rearrangement joins TRBV28 to TRBJ2-7; maybe TRBD2 (5 bases). Deletions cut 10 bases from V and 0 bases from J, with 16 bases between. The germline gives CDR1 MDHEN, CDR2 SYDVKM. The CDR3 contains 14 residues. DNA for the CDR3: TGTGCCACCACTCCGAGCGGTAGCTCCTACGAGCAGTACTTC. Protein sequence: CATTPSGSSYEQYF.

V usage is TRBV3-1 and J usage is TRBJ2-2; D remains ambiguous. The germline V gene encodes CDR1 LGHDT and CDR2 YNNKEL (reference sequence). This CDR3 has 14 amino acids. V lost 4 bases to trimming and J lost 2 bases, with 8 bases between them. Here the CDR3 DNA reads TGTGCCAGCAGCCTCCACTTTAACACCGGGGAGCTGTTTTTT. Its translation is CASSLHFNTGELFF.

This sequence joins TRBV21-1 and TRBJ2-1; TRBD2 is taken as the D call from the table, unchecked against the DNA. TRBV21-1 is labeled a pseudogene. This CDR3 contains 17 residues. The DNA of the CDR3 is TGTGCCAGCAGCAGATGGACTAGCGGAGACCAGTACAATGAGCAGTTCTTC. It yields the protein CASSRWTSGDQYNEQFF.

J is TRBJ2-3 and V is TRBV6-2 or TRBV6-3; TRBD1 agrees at 7 bases. The CDR3 contains 16 residues. Germline CDR1 MNHEY, CDR2 SVGEGT. Trimming took 7 bases from V and 0 from J; bases not matched to a gene: 10. The CDR3 sequence is CASNTGDGVSTDTQYF. The CDR3 DNA follows: TGTGCCAGCAACACAGGGGACGGGGTTAGCACAGATACGCAGTATTTT.

This clonotype was seen a handful of times. This sequence joins TRBV29-1 and TRBJ1-2; perhaps TRBD1 as D (5 bases). Germline V gene data show CDR1 as SQVTM and CDR2 as ANQGSEA. V shed 4 bases and J shed 3 bases, with 12 bases lying between them. CDR3 size: 13 residues. The CDR3 nucleotides are TGCAGCGTTGTTAAGGGGCTGGACTATGGCTACACCTTC. Protein product: CSVVKGLDYGYTF.

As concerns this clonotype: The junction departs from germline at one end; a sequencing error may be responsible. The rearrangement joins TRBV30 to TRBJ2-5, with D possibly being TRBD1 (6 bases). CDR1 and CDR2 from the germline V gene are GTSNPN and SVGIG (reference sequence). The CDR3 consists of 13 residues. The CDR3 bases are TGTGCCTGGAGTGGCACACAGGGAGAGGCCCAGTACTTC. Protein: CAWSGTQGEAQYF.

This chain connects TRBV4-1 to TRBJ2-3; 11 bases are shared with TRBD2. The CDR3 runs 16 residues. Losses at the gene ends were 6 bases for V and 2 bases for J; bases not matched to a gene: 7. The germline V gene encodes CDR1 MGHRA and CDR2 YSYEKL. Written as DNA, the CDR3 is TGCGCCAGCAGAACGACTAGCGGGGTCTACACAGATACGCAGTATTTT. This codes for CASRTTSGVYTDTQYF.

The J gene is TRBJ2-3, the V gene TRBV20-1; 13 nucleotides agree with TRBD2. After removal of 6 bases from V and 2 bases from J, the junction contained 5 bases not matched to a gene. The CDR3 consists of 15 residues. Germline CDR1 reads DFQATT; CDR2 reads SNEGSKA (reference sequence). This CDR3 is CSALGLAGNTDTQYF. CDR3 DNA: TGCAGTGCCCTGGGACTAGCGGGGAACACAGATACGCAGTATTTT.